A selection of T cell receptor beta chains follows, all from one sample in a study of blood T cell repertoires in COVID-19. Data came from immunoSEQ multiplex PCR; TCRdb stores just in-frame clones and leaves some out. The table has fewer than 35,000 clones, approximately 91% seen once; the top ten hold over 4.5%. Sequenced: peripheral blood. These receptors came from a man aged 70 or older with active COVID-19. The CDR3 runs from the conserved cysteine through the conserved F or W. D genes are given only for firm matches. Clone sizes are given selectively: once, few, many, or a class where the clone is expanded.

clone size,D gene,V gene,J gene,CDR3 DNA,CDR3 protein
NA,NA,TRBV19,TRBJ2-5,TGTGCCAGTAGTATCGGGGTTAGCGGCTCCCAGTACTTC,CASSIGVSGSQYF
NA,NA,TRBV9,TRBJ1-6,TGTGCCAGCAGCGTAGATAGTGGTAGTTCACCCCTCCACTTT,CASSVDSGSSPLHF
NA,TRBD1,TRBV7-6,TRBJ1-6,TGTGCCAGCAGCTTAGCGCAGGGACAGGGCGGGGCACCCCTCCACTTT,CASSLAQGQGGAPLHF
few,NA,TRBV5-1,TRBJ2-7,TGCGCCAGCAGCCCTCCGAGCTACGAGCAGTACTTC,CASSPPSYEQYF
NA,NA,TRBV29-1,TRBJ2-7,TGCAGCGTTGAAGATGGTGACAGGCCCTCCTACGAGCAGTACTTC,CSVEDGDRPSYEQYF
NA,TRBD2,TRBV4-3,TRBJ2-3,TGCGCCAGCAGCCATACAAGCGGGGGGGGAACAGATACGCAGTATTTT,CASSHTSGGGTDTQYF
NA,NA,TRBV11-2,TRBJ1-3,TGTGCCAGCAGCTCACCGGGGGTCAGCTCTGGAAACACCATATATTTT,CASSSPGVSSGNTIYF
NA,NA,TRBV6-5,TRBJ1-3,TGTGCCAGCAGTTGGGACACGAGCTCTGGAAACACCATATATTTT,CASSWDTSSGNTIYF
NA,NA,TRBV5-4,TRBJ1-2,TGTGCCAGCAGCCCCGAGGGGGGGGCGCGGGGCTACACCTTC,CASSPEGGARGYTF
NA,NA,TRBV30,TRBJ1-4,TGTGCCTGGAGTGCCAACAGGGCCAGTGAAAAACTGTTTTTT,CAWSANRASEKLFF
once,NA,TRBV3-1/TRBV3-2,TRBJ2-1,TGTGCCAGCAGCCAAGTTAGCCAGACCTACAATGAGCAGTTCTTC,CASSQVSQTYNEQFF
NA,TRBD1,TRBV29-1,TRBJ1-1,TGCAGCCCAAAGGACAGGGGGTCCGCAAATGAAGCTTTCTTT,CSPKDRGSANEAFF
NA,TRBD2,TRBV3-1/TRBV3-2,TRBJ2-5,TGTGCCAGCAGCCTGAGCGGGGGGGGCCGGGAGACCCAGTACTTC,CASSLSGGGRETQYF
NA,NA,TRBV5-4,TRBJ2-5,TGTGCCAGCAGCTTGGCCGGGGTTGAGACCCAGTACTTC,CASSLAGVETQYF
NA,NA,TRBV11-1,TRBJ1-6,TGTGCCAGCAGCCCGAGTGGGGGGGCGATTTCACCCCTCCACTTT,CASSPSGGAISPLHF
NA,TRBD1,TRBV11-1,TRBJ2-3,TGTGCCAGCAGCTTCAGGGGGCGAAGCACAGATACGCAGTATTTT,CASSFRGRSTDTQYF
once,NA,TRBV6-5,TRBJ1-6,TGTGCCAGCAGGTTGGGCGACCTCCACTTT,CASRLGDLHF
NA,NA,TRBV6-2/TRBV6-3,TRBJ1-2,TGTGCCAGCAGTCCCAACCTCCAGGGGTTCGGTGGCTACACCTTC,CASSPNLQGFGGYTF
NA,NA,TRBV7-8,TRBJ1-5,TGTGCCAGCAGCCTAGACAGCTTAAATCAGCCCCAGCATTTT,CASSLDSLNQPQHF
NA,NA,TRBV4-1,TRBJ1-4,TGCGCCAGCAGCCAAGACCAGACAGCAACTAATGAAAAACTGTTTTTT,CASSQDQTATNEKLFF
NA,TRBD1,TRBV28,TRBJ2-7,TGTGCCAGCAGTTCCCCCCTAGGGGGCCCCTACGAGCAGTACTTC,CASSSPLGGPYEQYF
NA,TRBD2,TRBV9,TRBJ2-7,TGTGCCAGCAGCGTAGGAGAGCGGGGGGTCTACGAGCAGTACTTC,CASSVGERGVYEQYF
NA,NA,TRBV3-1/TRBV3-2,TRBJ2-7,TGTGCCAGCAGCCAAGCAGATTACGAGCAGTACTTC,CASSQADYEQYF
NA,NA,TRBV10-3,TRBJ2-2,TGTGCCATCAGTTCGGGGGCCGGGGAGCTGTTTTTT,CAISSGAGELFF
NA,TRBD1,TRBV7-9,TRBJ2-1,TGTGCCAGCAGTTCCAGACAGGGGGTCTCCTACAATGAGCAGTTCTTC,CASSSRQGVSYNEQFF
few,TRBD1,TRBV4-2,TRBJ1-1,TGTGCCAGCAGCCAAGACCCGACAGGGGTCGCTGAAGCTTTCTTT,CASSQDPTGVAEAFF
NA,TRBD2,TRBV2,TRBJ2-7,TGTGCCGCCCGGGGGGAATCCTACGAGCAGTACTTC,CAARGESYEQYF
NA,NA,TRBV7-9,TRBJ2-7,TGTGCCAGCAGCTTAAGGCAGACAGGATCCTACGAGCAGTACTTC,CASSLRQTGSYEQYF
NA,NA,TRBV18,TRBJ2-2,TGTGCCAGCTCAAGGGAGTCCGGGGAGCTGTTTTTT,CASSRESGELFF
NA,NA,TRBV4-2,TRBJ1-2,TGTGCCAGCAGCCAGGCGGGGGAAACGGGTGGCTACACCTTC,CASSQAGETGGYTF
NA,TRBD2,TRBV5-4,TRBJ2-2,TGTGCCAGCAGCCCGCGGGGGATCAACACCGGGGAGCTGTTTTTT,CASSPRGINTGELFF
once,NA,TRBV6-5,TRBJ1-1,TGTGCCAGCAGGACAGGCTCCGCGAACACTGAAGCTTTCTTT,CASRTGSANTEAFF
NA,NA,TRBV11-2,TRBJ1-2,TGTGCCAGCAGCCCCCCATCCAGACCGACAAATGGCTACACCTTC,CASSPPSRPTNGYTF
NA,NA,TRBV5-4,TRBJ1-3,TGTGCCAGCAGCTTGGGGGGCTTTGGAAACACCATATATTTT,CASSLGGFGNTIYF
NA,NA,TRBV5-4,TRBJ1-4,TGTGCCAGCAGCTTGGCCGGCGGGGGAAATAATGAAAAACTGTTTTTT,CASSLAGGGNNEKLFF
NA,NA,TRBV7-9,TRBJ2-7,TGTGCCAGCAGCATCCGGGGGTTCGAGCAGTACTTC,CASSIRGFEQYF
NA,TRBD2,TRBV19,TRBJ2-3,TGTGCCAGTATAGGGACTAGCGGGGGGGCCCAAGCTAGCACAGATACGCAGTATTTT,CASIGTSGGAQASTDTQYF
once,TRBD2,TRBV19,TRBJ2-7,TGTGCCAGTAGCCTCGGGACTAGTGTCTACGAGCAGTACTTC,CASSLGTSVYEQYF
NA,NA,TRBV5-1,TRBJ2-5,TGCGCCAGCAGCTTATTAGGGTCGAGTGGGACTCAAGAGACCCAGTACTTC,CASSLLGSSGTQETQYF
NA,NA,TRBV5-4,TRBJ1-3,TGTGCCAGCAGCTGGAGGGGTTCTGGAAACACCATATATTTT,CASSWRGSGNTIYF
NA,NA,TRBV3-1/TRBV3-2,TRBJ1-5,TGTGCCAGCAGCCATCGCGGGACTCACCGGTCCCATAGCAATCAGCCCCAGCATTTT,CASSHRGTHRSHSNQPQHF
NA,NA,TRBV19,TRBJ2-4,TGTGCCAGTAGTTCCCTCTCTCTAGCCAAAAACATTCAGTACTTC,CASSSLSLAKNIQYF
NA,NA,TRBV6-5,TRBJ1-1,TGTGCCAGCAGCTCGACTTTGAACACTGAAGCTTTCTTT,CASSSTLNTEAFF
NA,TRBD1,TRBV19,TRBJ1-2,TGTGCCAGTCGGGACAGGGGGCCGCTTTGGAGGGGCTACACCTTC,CASRDRGPLWRGYTF
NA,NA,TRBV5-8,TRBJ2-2,TGTGCCAGCAGCTTACAGGGCACCAGGACCGGGGAGCTGTTTTTT,CASSLQGTRTGELFF
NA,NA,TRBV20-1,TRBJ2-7,TGCAGTGCTAGAAGCGGCCACGAGCAGTACTTC,CSARSGHEQYF